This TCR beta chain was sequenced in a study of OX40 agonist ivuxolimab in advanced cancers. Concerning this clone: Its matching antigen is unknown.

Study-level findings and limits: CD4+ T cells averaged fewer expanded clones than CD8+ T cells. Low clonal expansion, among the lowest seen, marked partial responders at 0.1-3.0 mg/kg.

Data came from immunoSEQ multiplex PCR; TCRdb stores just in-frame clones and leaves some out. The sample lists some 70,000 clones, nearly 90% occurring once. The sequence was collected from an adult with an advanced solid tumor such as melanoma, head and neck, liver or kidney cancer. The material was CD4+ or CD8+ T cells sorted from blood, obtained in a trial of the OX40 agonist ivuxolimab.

The CDR3 DNA sequence: TGCGCCAGCAGCTTGAGCTCCCCTTTTACAGATACGCAGTATTTT. This gives the protein CASSLSSPFTDTQYF. The chain has TRBV5-1 and TRBJ2-3; unclear D gene. The CDR3 contains 15 residues. Germline assignment: CDR1 SGHRS and CDR2 YFSETQ. The V end lost 1 base, the J end lost 3 bases, and 12 bases lay between the germline ends.